This is a list of T cell receptor beta chains from one sample in a study of regulatory T cells in long-lasting Graves disease. TCRdb fed the multiplex PCR reads into MiXCR, producing one record per CDR3 protein. The data hold about 470,000 distinct CDR3 sequences, with 15% to 20% observed a single time. A further study also used this sample, focusing on T cells in Graves' hyperthyroidism and ophthalmopathy.

The sequenced sample was peripheral blood mononuclear cells (PBMCs), obtained at new diagnosis, from a patient treated with antithyroid drugs. These receptors were taken from a man aged 35-49 years with Graves disease. Each CDR3 is given with its conserved first and last residue. The D gene is left open where the match is weak. Clone sizes are given selectively: once, few, many, or a class where the clone is expanded.

many,TRBV28,-,15,TRBJ2-1,CASTGPGGQYNEQFF,TGTGCCAGCACCGGGCCGGGGGGACAATACAATGAGCAGTTCTTC
many,TRBV20-1,TRBD2,14,TRBJ2-7,CSARGLAGYDEQYF,TGCAGTGCTAGAGGACTAGCGGGATACGACGAGCAGTACTTC
many,TRBV6-1,-,11,TRBJ1-1,CASSGRNEAFF,TGTGCCAGCAGTGGGAGGAACGAAGCTTTCTTT
-,TRBV10-2,-,15,TRBJ2-1,CASREDTDHRDEQFF,TGCGCCAGCAGGGAGGACACGGACCATCGCGATGAGCAGTTCTTC
many,TRBV12-3/TRBV12-4,TRBD2,14,TRBJ2-7,CASRLAGKTYEQYF,TGTGCCAGCAGACTAGCGGGAAAGACCTACGAGCAGTACTTC
few,TRBV5-1,-,15,TRBJ1-2,CASSFEGGELRGYTF,TGCGCCAGCAGCTTCGAGGGGGGTGAGTTGAGAGGCTACACCTTC
many,TRBV7-3,TRBD2,14,TRBJ2-1,CASSLAGGIDEQFF,TGTGCCAGCAGCTTAGCGGGAGGGATAGATGAGCAGTTCTTC
many,TRBV7-2,TRBD2,16,TRBJ2-1,CASSSPGLAGAGEQFF,TGTGCCAGCAGCTCTCCGGGACTAGCGGGAGCCGGTGAGCAGTTCTTC
many,TRBV7-2,TRBD1,13,TRBJ2-3,CASGSPGGDTQYF,TGTGCCAGCGGATCCCCAGGGGGCGATACGCAGTATTTT
many,TRBV5-1,TRBD1,18,TRBJ1-1,CASSLHLSPATGVTEAFF,TGCGCCAGCAGCTTGCACCTCTCACCGGCGACAGGGGTCACTGAAGCTTTCTTT
many,TRBV6-1,-,15,TRBJ2-3,CASRNNVMSTDTQYF,TGTGCCAGCAGGAATAACGTAATGAGCACAGATACGCAGTATTTT
many,TRBV2,-,16,TRBJ1-4,CASSEARQATNEKLFF,TGTGCCAGCAGTGAAGCCAGGCAGGCAACTAATGAAAAACTGTTTTTT
many,TRBV11-2,TRBD1,14,TRBJ1-2,CASRGQGDNYGYTF,TGTGCCAGCAGGGGACAGGGTGATAACTATGGCTACACCTTC
-,TRBV29-1,-,12,TRBJ2-2,CSVDLSAGELFF,TGCAGCGTTGACCTGAGCGCCGGGGAGCTGTTTTTT
many,TRBV27,-,15,TRBJ2-7,CASSIRPQSSYEQYF,TGTGCCAGCAGTATTAGACCCCAGAGCTCCTACGAGCAGTACTTC
many,TRBV7-9,TRBD1,17,TRBJ2-1,CASSLSRGPSSYNEQFF,TGTGCCAGCAGCCTATCCAGGGGGCCAAGCTCCTACAATGAGCAGTTCTTC
few,TRBV10-3,TRBD2,15,TRBJ2-3,CAIRTGEGFTDTQYF,TGTGCCATCCGGACGGGGGAGGGCTTTACAGATACGCAGTATTTT
-,TRBV20-1,-,12,TRBJ2-7,CSGQRGQHEQYF,TGCAGTGGCCAAAGGGGTCAGCACGAGCAGTACTTC
few,TRBV7-3,TRBD2,18,TRBJ2-1,CASSPQPLTSLSYNEQFF,TGTGCCAGCAGCCCCCAACCCCTGACTAGCCTCTCCTACAATGAGCAGTTCTTC
-,TRBV27,TRBD2,15,TRBJ2-7,CASSLSWGLAYEQYF,TGTGCCAGCAGTTTAAGTTGGGGACTAGCGTACGAGCAGTACTTC
many,TRBV5-1,-,15,TRBJ2-3,CASSLARRSTDTQYF,TGCGCCAGCAGCTTGGCCCGCAGAAGCACAGATACGCAGTATTTT
many,TRBV5-1,-,12,TRBJ2-1,CASSLNGNEQFF,TGCGCCAGCAGCTTGAATGGGAATGAGCAGTTCTTC
-,TRBV24-1,-,13,TRBJ2-2,CATSDPPTGELFF,TGTGCCACCAGTGATCCCCCAACCGGGGAGCTGTTTTTT
many,TRBV28,TRBD2,13,TRBJ2-7,CASRETSDYEQYF,TGTGCCAGCAGGGAGACTAGCGACTACGAGCAGTACTTC
-,TRBV20-1,-,15,TRBJ1-3,CSARDGGGSGNTIYF,TGCAGTGCTAGAGATGGAGGGGGCTCTGGAAACACCATATATTTT
few,TRBV12-3/TRBV12-4,TRBD2,19,TRBJ2-6,CASSLPGTSGRGGANVLTF,TGTGCCAGCAGCCTCCCCGGGACTAGCGGGAGGGGAGGGGCCAACGTCCTGACTTTC
many,TRBV7-3,-,16,TRBJ2-7,CASSSPVARSSYEQYF,TGTGCCAGCAGCTCCCCAGTGGCCAGGAGCTCCTACGAGCAGTACTTC
-,TRBV20-1,TRBD1,12,TRBJ1-1,CSAVHRGTEAFF,TGCAGTGCCGTTCACAGGGGGACTGAAGCTTTCTTT
few,TRBV29-1,TRBD1,14,TRBJ1-1,CSVCGTAGGTEAFF,TGCAGCGTCTGCGGGACAGCCGGAGGGACTGAAGCTTTCTTT
many,TRBV20-1,TRBD1,16,TRBJ2-3,CSARHRGRGSTDTQYF,TGCAGTGCTAGACATAGAGGCAGGGGGAGCACAGATACGCAGTATTTT
-,TRBV12-3/TRBV12-4,-,15,TRBJ2-7,CASGGFGSTSYEQYF,TGTGCCAGCGGTGGATTTGGGAGCACCTCCTACGAGCAGTACTTC
many,TRBV6-1,TRBD2,15,TRBJ2-7,CASSEGGSGAYEQYF,TGTGCCAGCAGTGAAGGAGGTAGCGGGGCTTACGAGCAGTACTTC
-,TRBV4-1,-,15,TRBJ1-6,CASSQVGTNSSPLHF,TGTGCCAGCAGCCAAGTTGGGACAAATAGTTCACCCCTCCACTTT
-,TRBV11-3,-,15,TRBJ2-1,CASSLEAGNYNEQFF,TGTGCCAGCAGCTTAGAGGCAGGGAACTACAATGAGCAGTTCTTC
many,TRBV12-3/TRBV12-4,-,14,TRBJ2-2,CASSPTRNTGELFF,TGTGCCAGCAGCCCTACTAGAAACACCGGGGAGCTGTTTTTT
many,TRBV6-1,-,14,TRBJ2-3,CASRETFSGDTQYF,TGTGCCAGCAGGGAAACTTTTAGCGGCGATACGCAGTATTTT
many,TRBV20-1,TRBD1,17,TRBJ1-2,CSAVWDRGFPSNYGYTF,TGCAGTGCTGTCTGGGACAGGGGGTTTCCCTCTAACTATGGCTACACCTTC
few,TRBV6-2/TRBV6-3,-,12,TRBJ1-1,CASGRVDTEAFF,TGTGCCTCTGGCCGGGTAGACACTGAAGCTTTCTTT
many,TRBV6-1,-,12,TRBJ2-7,CASRTGGNEQYF,TGTGCCAGCAGGACAGGAGGAAACGAGCAGTACTTC
few,TRBV10-3,-,12,TRBJ2-7,CAIGGRGGKQYF,TGTGCCATCGGGGGCAGGGGCGGTAAGCAGTACTTC
many,TRBV6-1,TRBD2,16,TRBJ2-1,CASSRRGLAVYNEQFF,TGTGCCAGCAGTCGACGGGGACTAGCGGTGTACAATGAGCAGTTCTTC
once,TRBV19,-,15,TRBJ2-5,CASSTPGRAAETQYF,TGTGCCAGTAGTACACCGGGACGGGCCGCCGAGACCCAGTACTTC
many,TRBV4-1,TRBD2,15,TRBJ2-7,CASSQPTSGHYEQYF,TGCGCCAGCAGCCAACCGACTAGCGGACACTACGAGCAGTACTTC
few,TRBV6-1,-,15,TRBJ2-7,CASSLLGFGRYEQYF,TGTGCCAGCAGCCTCCTTGGATTCGGCAGGTACGAGCAGTACTTC
-,TRBV5-1,-,14,TRBJ2-5,CASSFSTWPETQYF,TGCGCCAGCAGCTTTTCCACGTGGCCAGAGACCCAGTACTTC
-,TRBV20-1,TRBD1,17,TRBJ2-6,CSARVGTGISGANVLTF,TGCAGTGCTAGAGTGGGGACAGGGATCTCTGGGGCCAACGTCCTGACTTTC
-,TRBV5-1,TRBD2,15,TRBJ2-1,CASSWRDYSYNEQFF,TGCGCCAGCAGCTGGAGGGACTACTCCTACAATGAGCAGTTCTTC
-,TRBV20-1,TRBD2,10,TRBJ2-1,CSGASGEQFF,TGCAGTGGTGCTAGCGGTGAGCAGTTCTTC
-,TRBV29-1,-,14,TRBJ2-7,CSVRLAHGPLEQYF,TGCAGCGTTCGTTTAGCTCACGGCCCGCTCGAGCAGTACTTC
many,TRBV28,-,13,TRBJ2-3,CASSSGNTDTQYF,TGTGCCAGCAGCTCAGGGAACACAGATACGCAGTATTTT
-,TRBV27,TRBD2,14,TRBJ2-3,CASGGLAGADTQYF,TGTGCCAGCGGGGGACTAGCGGGCGCAGATACGCAGTATTTT
-,TRBV5-1,-,14,TRBJ2-7,CASSPTNGTYEQYF,TGCGCCAGCAGCCCGACTAACGGGACCTACGAGCAGTACTTC
-,TRBV5-1,-,15,TRBJ1-1,CASSSVRSRGTEAFF,TGCGCCAGCAGCTCGGTAAGATCCAGGGGAACTGAAGCTTTCTTT
many,TRBV7-9,TRBD2,17,TRBJ2-1,CASSLLPSGSSYNEQFF,TGTGCCAGCAGCTTACTCCCTAGCGGGAGCTCCTACAATGAGCAGTTCTTC
many,TRBV20-1,-,15,TRBJ2-3,CSARLGGEGTDTQYF,TGCAGTGCTAGACTGGGAGGCGAGGGCACAGATACGCAGTATTTT